This TCR beta chain comes out of a study of cytomegalovirus exposure and HLA in healthy donors. Study findings and constraints: The productive fraction for most TCR beta V segments was about 90% or about 30% in an earlier analysis. Presence/absence analyses took donor sequencing depth as roughly uniform. 150 or so TCR beta chains were listed as cytomegalovirus-associated.

Samples came from healthy bone marrow donors. The length of the CDR3 is 12 residues. V shed 6 bases and J shed 6 bases, with 11 bases lying between them. Germline V CDR1 and CDR2: LNHDA, SQIVND (reference sequence). The PCR was carried out with 60 Vbeta primers and 13 Jbeta primers. The repertoire was sequenced with immunoSEQ multiplex PCR; TCRdb's copy has only in-frame clones and lacks some. The table lists about 59,000 clones, with roughly 5.4% in the top ten. A note on this clone: The antigen is not known.

This rearrangement joins TRBV19 to TRBJ1-2; D ambiguous. Input material: PBMCs. This TCR derives from a young man in good health and CMV-seropositive. The CDR3 nucleotides are TGTGCCAGTAGGCGTGAGGCGGATGGCTACACCTTC. Translated, it gives CASRREADGYTF.